Listed below are T cell receptor beta chains from one sample, sequenced in a study of cytomegalovirus exposure and HLA in healthy donors. Sequencing was performed with immunoSEQ multiplex PCR; in TCRdb, only in-frame clones are kept and a portion is missing. This table holds about 200,000 clones, around three quarters found once. The source material was PBMCs. These receptors were collected from a man between 35 and 55 years old in good health and CMV-seronegative. Both conserved end residues are part of each CDR3. Fields, in order: clone size, V gene, J gene, D gene, CDR3 protein, CDR3 DNA. D genes are given only for firm matches. Clone size is shown for a subset of rows, as once, few, many or a class of expanded clone.

>few|TRBV2|TRBJ2-2|NA
CASSGLGQGWTGELFF
TGTGCCAGCAGTGGATTAGGCCAGGGGTGGACCGGGGAGCTGTTTTTT
>NA|TRBV28|TRBJ2-7|TRBD2
CASSLAGRADEQYF
TGTGCCAGCAGCCTAGCGGGGAGGGCCGACGAGCAGTACTTC
>NA|TRBV6-5|TRBJ1-1|TRBD1
CASSSGTDVNTEAFF
TGTGCCAGCAGTTCGGGGACAGACGTGAACACTGAAGCTTTCTTT
>NA|TRBV4-3|TRBJ2-7|TRBD2
CASSHTSGGANEQYF
TGCGCCAGCAGCCACACTAGCGGGGGGGCCAACGAGCAGTACTTC
>NA|TRBV2|TRBJ2-7|TRBD1
CASSLDRGKYEQYF
TGTGCCAGCAGTCTGGACAGGGGCAAATACGAGCAGTACTTC
>NA|TRBV7-3|TRBJ1-3|NA
CASSLGRNTIYF
TGTGCCAGCAGCTTAGGGCGAAACACCATATATTTT
>NA|TRBV2|TRBJ1-3|NA
CASRGGNSGNTIYF
TGTGCCAGCAGGGGAGGAAACTCTGGAAACACCATATATTTT
>NA|TRBV2|TRBJ1-1|TRBD1
CASKRDRDTEAFF
TGTGCCAGCAAGCGGGACAGGGATACTGAAGCTTTCTTT
>NA|TRBV25-1|TRBJ2-2|TRBD1
CASSEWAGGANTGELFF
TGTGCCAGCAGTGAATGGGCAGGGGGCGCGAACACCGGGGAGCTGTTTTTT
>NA|TRBV28|TRBJ2-4|TRBD1
CASSLAGGKNIQYF
TGTGCCAGCAGTTTGGCAGGGGGCAAAAACATTCAGTACTTC
>once|TRBV18|TRBJ2-1|NA
CASSHGFGSDNEQFF
TGTGCCAGCTCACACGGCTTTGGTAGCGACAATGAGCAGTTCTTC
>NA|TRBV7-2|TRBJ2-7|NA
CASSLEGGGEQYF
TGTGCCAGCAGCTTAGAGGGGGGAGGGGAGCAGTACTTC
>NA|TRBV5-1|TRBJ2-7|TRBD1
CASSRTGPYEQYF
TGCGCCAGCAGCCGGACAGGCCCCTACGAGCAGTACTTC
>NA|TRBV28|TRBJ2-7|NA
CASTWRGGPSYEQYF
TGTGCCAGCACCTGGAGAGGCGGGCCCTCCTACGAGCAGTACTTC
>NA|TRBV4-1|TRBJ2-4|TRBD2
CASSQGTSGGSKDIQYF
TGCGCCAGCAGCCAAGGGACTAGCGGGGGCTCCAAGGACATTCAGTACTTC
>NA|TRBV10-3|TRBJ2-2|TRBD1
CAISPQGANTGELFF
TGTGCCATCAGTCCGCAGGGGGCGAACACCGGGGAGCTGTTTTTT
>NA|TRBV27|TRBJ1-3|NA
CASSVSGNTIYF
TGTGCCAGCTCCGTCTCTGGAAACACCATATATTTT
>NA|TRBV29-1|TRBJ2-7|NA
CSVVDPGSSYEQYF
TGCAGCGTTGTTGATCCAGGCTCCTCCTACGAGCAGTACTTC
>NA|TRBV9|TRBJ1-1|NA
CASSVKGGTEAFF
TGTGCCAGCAGCGTAAAAGGAGGTACTGAAGCTTTCTTT
>NA|TRBV5-1|TRBJ1-4|TRBD1
CASSMRQGAEEKLFF
TGCGCCAGCAGCATGCGCCAGGGGGCGGAAGAAAAACTGTTTTTT
>NA|TRBV29-1|TRBJ2-7|TRBD2
CSVGGGRAGEQYF
TGCAGCGTTGGTGGCGGGAGGGCCGGGGAGCAGTACTTC
>NA|TRBV7-7|TRBJ2-3|NA
CASSRDLANTQYF
TGTGCCAGCAGCCGAGACTTAGCAAATACGCAGTATTTT
>few|TRBV4-2|TRBJ2-1|TRBD2
CASSQVAGGTYNEQFF
TGTGCCAGCAGCCAAGTGGCGGGGGGGACCTACAATGAGCAGTTCTTC
>NA|TRBV19|TRBJ1-1|NA
CASSMLEGTITEAFF
TGTGCCAGTAGTATGCTTGAGGGTACGATCACTGAAGCTTTCTTT
>NA|TRBV7-3|TRBJ2-5|TRBD1
CASSPDRGQETQYF
TGTGCCAGCAGTCCGGACAGGGGGCAAGAGACCCAGTACTTC
>NA|TRBV19|TRBJ2-4|NA
CATRNPSGFEYF
TGTGCCACTCGGAATCCGTCAGGGTTCGAGTACTTC
>NA|TRBV29-1|TRBJ2-1|NA
CSGSGTLYNEQFF
TGCAGCGGCTCCGGGACACTTTACAATGAGCAGTTCTTC
>once|TRBV5-6|TRBJ2-1|NA
CASSPGLYNEQFF
TGTGCCAGCAGCCCCGGACTATACAATGAGCAGTTCTTC
>NA|TRBV11-3|TRBJ2-7|NA
CASSLQEGYEQYF
TGTGCCAGCAGCCTCCAGGAGGGCTACGAGCAGTACTTC
>few|TRBV7-8|TRBJ2-5|TRBD1
CASTKDRAQTQYF
TGTGCCAGCACAAAGGACAGGGCTCAGACCCAGTACTTC
>NA|TRBV6-5|TRBJ2-5|NA
CASRPPGGYQETQYF
TGTGCCAGCAGACCCCCTGGAGGATACCAAGAGACCCAGTACTTC
>NA|TRBV7-9|TRBJ2-3|NA
CASSPRLSTDTQYF
TGTGCCAGCAGCCCCCGACTAAGCACAGATACGCAGTATTTT
>NA|TRBV19|TRBJ2-1|NA
CASSKGVDFYNEQFF
TGTGCCAGTAGTAAGGGGGTAGATTTCTACAATGAGCAGTTCTTC
>NA|TRBV18|TRBJ1-4|TRBD1
CASSPPDRDATNEKLFF
TGTGCCAGCTCACCTCCGGACAGGGATGCAACTAATGAAAAACTGTTTTTT
>NA|TRBV6-5|TRBJ1-6|NA
CASKAGSLSPLHF
TGTGCCAGCAAGGCTGGGAGTCTCTCACCCCTCCACTTT
>NA|TRBV9|TRBJ2-1|TRBD2
CASSPLAGGTYNEQFF
TGTGCCAGCAGCCCTTTAGCGGGGGGAACTTACAATGAGCAGTTCTTC
>NA|TRBV6-5|TRBJ2-1|TRBD2
CASIGAGGSYNEQFF
TGTGCCAGCATAGGGGCGGGAGGCAGCTACAATGAGCAGTTCTTC
>few|TRBV29-1|TRBJ2-7|TRBD1
CSVGGDRAYEQYF
TGCAGCGTAGGAGGGGACAGGGCTTACGAGCAGTACTTC
>NA|TRBV5-1|TRBJ2-1|NA
CASSSGHGYNEQFF
TGCGCCAGCAGTTCGGGACACGGGTACAATGAGCAGTTCTTC
>NA|TRBV7-6|TRBJ1-4|TRBD1
CASSPRTGGRNEKLFF
TGTGCCAGCAGCCCTAGGACAGGGGGCCGTAATGAAAAACTGTTTTTT
>NA|TRBV6-5|TRBJ2-3|TRBD2
CASRRTSGTDTQYF
TGTGCCAGCCGACGGACTAGCGGCACAGATACGCAGTATTTT
>once|TRBV4-1|TRBJ2-3|NA
CASSQEGGLSTDTQYF
TGCGCCAGCAGCCAAGAAGGAGGGCTCAGCACAGATACGCAGTATTTT
>NA|TRBV9|TRBJ1-4|TRBD1
CASSVGTGLEKLFF
TGTGCCAGCAGCGTTGGGACAGGGTTGGAAAAACTGTTTTTT
>NA|TRBV19|TRBJ1-5|TRBD1
CASHTGTGSNQPQHF
TGTGCCAGTCATACCGGGACAGGTAGCAATCAGCCCCAGCATTTT
>NA|TRBV2|TRBJ2-2|TRBD1
CASSPTGGYTGELFF
TGTGCCAGCAGTCCGACAGGGGGCTACACCGGGGAGCTGTTTTTT